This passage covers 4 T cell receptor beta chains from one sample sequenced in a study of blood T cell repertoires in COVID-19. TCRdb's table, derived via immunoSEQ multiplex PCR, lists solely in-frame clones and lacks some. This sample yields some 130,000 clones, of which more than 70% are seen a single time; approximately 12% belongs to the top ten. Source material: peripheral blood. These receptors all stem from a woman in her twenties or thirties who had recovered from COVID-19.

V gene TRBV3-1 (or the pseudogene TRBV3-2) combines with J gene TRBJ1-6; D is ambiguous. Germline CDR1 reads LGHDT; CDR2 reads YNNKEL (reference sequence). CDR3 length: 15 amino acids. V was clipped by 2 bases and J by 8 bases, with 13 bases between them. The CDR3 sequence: CASSQQWQSDSPLHF. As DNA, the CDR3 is TGTGCCAGCAGCCAACAGTGGCAGAGCGATTCACCCCTCCACTTT.

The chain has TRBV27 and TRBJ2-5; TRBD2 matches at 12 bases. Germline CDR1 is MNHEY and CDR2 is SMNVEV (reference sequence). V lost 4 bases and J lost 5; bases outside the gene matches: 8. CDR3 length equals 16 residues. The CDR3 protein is CASSSRLAGVGETQYF. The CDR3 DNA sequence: TGTGCCAGCAGTTCACGACTAGCGGGAGTCGGGGAGACCCAGTACTTC.

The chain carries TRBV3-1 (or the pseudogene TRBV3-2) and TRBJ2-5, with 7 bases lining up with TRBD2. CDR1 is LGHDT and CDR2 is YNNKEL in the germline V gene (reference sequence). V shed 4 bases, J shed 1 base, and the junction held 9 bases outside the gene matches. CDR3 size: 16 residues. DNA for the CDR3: TGTGCCAGCAGCCCCCCCGGGAGGCGGGCCCAAGAGACCCAGTACTTC. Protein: CASSPPGRRAQETQYF.

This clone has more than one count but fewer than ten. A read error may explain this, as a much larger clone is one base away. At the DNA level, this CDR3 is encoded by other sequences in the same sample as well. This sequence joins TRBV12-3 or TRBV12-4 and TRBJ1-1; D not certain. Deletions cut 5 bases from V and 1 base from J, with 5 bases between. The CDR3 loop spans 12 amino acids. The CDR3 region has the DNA TGTGCCAGCAGTCCCGGGAACACTGAAGCTTTCTTT. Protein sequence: CASSPGNTEAFF.